This TCR beta chain came from a study of STAT5B mutations in CD4+ large granular lymphocyte leukemia. Study background: Among healthy controls, a particular HLA allele went with more CDR3 'QG' motifs.

The germline V gene has CDR1 MNHEY and CDR2 SVGAGI. Trimming removed 2 bases at V and 4 bases at J, with 9 bases between. This CDR3 contains 14 residues. The study, taken as a whole, reports: Main leukemic clonotypes were patient-specific, but around 25% appeared at low frequency elsewhere.

Clones were sequenced by immunoSEQ multiplex PCR, and TCRdb holds only the in-frame ones, with some missing. Of 40,000 to 55,000 clones listed, about 86% are singletons. Turning to this clone: Its antigen is not identified.

The sequenced sample was CD4+ T cells from blood buffy coats. The clonotype comes from a human donor in good health. The chain employs TRBV6-5 and TRBJ2-1; D is undetermined. CDR3 DNA: TGTGCCAGCAGTTACCCCGCCCATTACAATGAGCAGTTCTTC. Its translation: CASSYPAHYNEQFF.